These 27 T cell receptor beta chains were all obtained from the same sample, sequenced in a study of T cells in Graves' hyperthyroidism and ophthalmopathy. Authors of the study amplified TCR beta CDR3 regions from RNA transcripts. In the first-round RT-PCR of the TCR CDR3, the HTBI primer set was used. TCRdb independently ran MiXCR on the multiplex PCR reads; one entry per CDR3 protein. The data contain 390,000 or so distinct CDR3 sequences, roughly 15% of them singletons. The material sequenced was blood. The source is a man younger than 35 with Graves' ophthalmopathy.

This clonotype has more than one count but fewer than ten. The junction differs from germline at one of its ends, possibly a read error. The chain joins TRBV10-3 to TRBJ1-1; D remains ambiguous. The CDR3 runs to 13 residues. Germline CDR1 and CDR2: ENHRY and SYGVKD. This CDR3 reads CAVRYSLNTEAFF. CDR3 in DNA: TGTGCCGTCAGGTACAGTCTGAACACTGAAGCTTTCTTT.

This clonotype occurred many times. The chain uses TRBV3-1 and TRBJ1-2; TRBD1 matches at 10 bases. Germline loops: CDR1 LGHDT, CDR2 YNNKEL (reference sequence). The J segment lost 0 bases and the V segment lost 4 bases, leaving 8 bases of the junction unmatched. The CDR3 totals 17 residues. Here the CDR3 reads CASSPRDRGWSNYGYTF. DNA of the CDR3: TGTGCCAGCAGCCCTCGGGACAGGGGATGGTCTAACTATGGCTACACCTTC.

This clonotype was detected many times. The V gene is TRBV12-3 or TRBV12-4, the J gene TRBJ2-1; 9 bases are a match to TRBD1. The CDR3 contains 14 residues. V shed 2 bases and J 8 bases; nucleotides not matched to a gene: 4. As DNA, the CDR3 is TGTGCCAGCAGTTTAACAGGGGGCCAGGATGAGCAGTTCTTC. Amino acids: CASSLTGGQDEQFF.

This clonotype was observed many times. The CDR3 reads CSPFLAGGTDTQYF. The CDR3, as DNA: TGCAGCCCTTTTCTAGCGGGGGGCACAGATACGCAGTATTTT. This chain connects TRBV20-1 to TRBJ2-3; 10 bases align to TRBD2. This CDR3 spans 14 amino acids. Per the germline V gene, CDR1 is DFQATT and CDR2 is SNEGSKA (reference sequence).

This clonotype was observed a handful of times. This chain joins TRBV19 and TRBJ1-2, with 9 bases fitting TRBD1. The CDR3 extends over 14 amino acids. Germline trimming cut 4 bases from V and 2 bases from J; bases unmatched to any gene: 2. Germline values: CDR1 LNHDA, CDR2 SQIVND (reference sequence). CDR3 in DNA: TGTGCCAGTAGTAAGGGACAGGGCAACTATGGCTACACCTTC. Translated, it gives CASSKGQGNYGYTF.

This clonotype was picked up many times. The chain joins TRBV3-1 to TRBJ1-4; the match to TRBD1 covers 8 bases. J lost 7 bases, V lost 7 bases, and 5 bases had no gene match. Germline CDR1 and CDR2: LGHDT and YNNKEL (reference sequence). The CDR3 runs 13 residues. Here the CDR3 DNA reads TGTGCCAGCACAAGACAGGGGAGTGAAAAACTGTTTTTT. It translates to CASTRQGSEKLFF.

This clonotype was recorded at least ten times. The chain uses TRBV20-1 and TRBJ2-5, with TRBD2 matching over 8 bases. J gave up 5 bases and V 5 bases, and 19 bases lay outside the gene matches. The CDR3 spans 17 residues. CDR1 is DFQATT, CDR2 SNEGSKA, per germline (reference sequence). The CDR3 region has the DNA TGCAGTGCTGTAGATCGGCCGGGACTAGGGTTCCGTGAGACCCAGTACTTC. Translating it yields CSAVDRPGLGFRETQYF.

This clonotype was counted ten times or more. The chain is built from TRBV24-1 and TRBJ1-1, with D tentatively TRBD1 (6 bases). V was clipped by 5 bases and J by 1 base, with 13 bases between them. The germline V gene has CDR1 KGHDR and CDR2 SFDVKD. The CDR3 covers 15 residues. In nucleotides, the CDR3 is TGTGCCACCAGTGTTGGAAGGGGGGAGAACACTGAAGCTTTCTTT. This encodes CATSVGRGENTEAFF.

This clonotype showed up many times. This chain uses TRBV11-2 with TRBJ1-4; D is unresolved. Trimming pared 1 base from V and 7 bases from J, leaving 4 bases between. The CDR3 is 12 residues long. Germline CDR1 reads SGHAT; CDR2 reads FQNNGV. CDR3 region: CASSLASEKLFF. The DNA for the CDR3 is TGTGCCAGCAGCTTAGCGAGTGAAAAACTGTTTTTT.

This clonotype has ten or more counts. The V call is TRBV27, the J call TRBJ2-7; TRBD1 is a possible D gene (8 bases). The V end lost 5 bases, the J end lost 3 bases, and 17 bases lay between the germline ends. Germline assignment: CDR1 MNHEY and CDR2 SMNVEV (reference sequence). The CDR3 contains 15 residues. The CDR3 loop reads CASSPTGGGFYEQYF. The DNA for the CDR3 is TGTGCCAGCAGTCCCACAGGGGGGGGATTCTACGAGCAGTACTTC.

V is TRBV4-1 and J is TRBJ2-1; TRBD2 matches at 8 bases. Germline CDR1 reads MGHRA; CDR2 reads YSYEKL. V was pared by 3 bases and J by 4 bases, with 5 bases of the junction left unmatched. The CDR3 is 15 residues long. The DNA of the CDR3 is TGCGCCAGCAGCCAGACTAGCGAGGGGTACAATGAGCAGTTCTTC. Its translation is CASSQTSEGYNEQFF.

The rearrangement uses TRBV9 and TRBJ2-7; D unclear. Germline-derived CDR1 and CDR2 are SGDLS and YYNGEE. This CDR3 has 14 residues. Trimming shortened V by 0 bases and J by 4 bases, and 11 bases separated the two germline ends. CDR3 amino acids: CASSVGRITYEQYF. CDR3 in DNA: TGTGCCAGCAGCGTAGGTAGAATTACTTACGAGCAGTACTTC.

The V call is TRBV5-4, the J call TRBJ2-1; the match to TRBD2 covers 7 bases. The CDR3 contains 14 residues. Germline V gene sequence: CDR1 SGHNT, CDR2 YYREEE (reference sequence). V lost 6 bases and J lost 4; bases outside the gene matches: 7. The CDR3 spells CASTGLGLYNEQFF. Written as DNA, the CDR3 is TGTGCCAGCACAGGACTAGGGCTATACAATGAGCAGTTCTTC.

This clonotype was found many times. The rearrangement uses TRBV30 and TRBJ1-5; the D is unclear. Germline V gene data show CDR1 as GTSNPN and CDR2 as SVGIG (reference sequence). The V end lost 0 bases, the J end lost 4 bases, and 4 bases lay between the germline ends. This CDR3 region has 12 residues. The CDR3 sequence: CAWSVRNQPQHF. CDR3 DNA: TGTGCCTGGAGTGTTCGGAATCAGCCCCAGCATTTT.

As for this clonotype: A much larger clonotype is one base distant, so this may be a read error. The J gene is TRBJ1-1, the V gene TRBV7-9; unclear D gene. Germline assignment: CDR1 SEHNR and CDR2 FQNEAQ (reference sequence). The CDR3 is 17 amino acids. The chain's CDR3 is CASGLKGKGRLNTEAFF. The DNA for the CDR3 is TGTGCCAGCGGCTTAAAGGGCAAAGGACGGTTGAACACTGAAGCTTTCTTT.

This clonotype was detected ten times or more. The rearrangement uses TRBV4-2 and TRBJ2-5; 10 bases align to TRBD2. Unmatched junction bases numbered 5, after V lost 6 bases and J lost 1 base. The germline V gene encodes CDR1 LGHNA and CDR2 YNFKEQ. The CDR3 consists of 15 residues. CDR3 sequence reads: CASSRAGGPQETQYF. In DNA form, the CDR3 reads TGTGCCAGCAGTCGAGCGGGGGGGCCCCAAGAGACCCAGTACTTC.

This chain connects TRBV29-1 to TRBJ2-3; D is undetermined. Trimming left V 7 bases short and J 2 bases short, with 10 bases between. Germline V gives CDR1 SQVTM, CDR2 ANQGSEA. There are 12 residues in the CDR3. As DNA, the CDR3 is TGCAGCGCTGATAGGACCACAGATACGCAGTATTTT. Translating gives CSADRTTDTQYF.

This clonotype was observed at least ten times. The V and J genes are TRBV4-1 and TRBJ2-7; TRBD1 might be the D (6 bases). Germline V gene sequence: CDR1 MGHRA, CDR2 YSYEKL. Trimming left V 1 base short and J 1 base short, with 11 bases between. The CDR3 is 15 residues long. CDR3 residues: CASSQARGGSYEQYF. The CDR3 bases are TGCGCCAGCAGCCAAGCCCGAGGGGGTTCCTACGAGCAGTACTTC.

This clonotype has ten or more counts. J is TRBJ2-7 and V is TRBV7-3, with 9 bases matching TRBD1. The germline V gene encodes CDR1 SGHTA and CDR2 FQGTGA. The CDR3 loop spans 12 amino acids. The ends lost 5 bases at V and 7 bases at J; junction bases unmatched: 3. For the CDR3, the DNA is TGTGCCAGCAGCCCCGGACAGGGGGAGCAGTACTTC. It is translated as CASSPGQGEQYF.

This clonotype appeared a few times. The J gene is TRBJ1-5, the V gene TRBV12-3 or TRBV12-4, with a possible D match to TRBD1 (5 bases). The germline V and J ends were trimmed by 2 bases and 6 bases, with 8 bases remaining between them. This CDR3 contains 13 residues. The CDR3 protein is CASSLLGPQPQHF. The CDR3 DNA reads as TGTGCCAGCAGTTTATTGGGGCCTCAGCCCCAGCATTTT.

This clonotype was seen at least ten times. The rearrangement links TRBV10-3 to TRBJ2-3; D might be TRBD1 (6 bases). The CDR3 sequence is 15 residues long. Germline V gives CDR1 ENHRY, CDR2 SYGVKD. Trimming took 7 bases from V and 2 from J, leaving 16 bases between them. The CDR3 bases are TGTGCCATCAACCGGGACACCGGACTCACAGATACGCAGTATTTT. It encodes CAINRDTGLTDTQYF.

This clonotype was detected once. This may be a read error, as it is one base from a much larger clone. The rearrangement joins TRBV7-3 to TRBJ2-7; D perhaps matches TRBD2 (7 bases). From germline, CDR1 is SGHTA and CDR2 FQGTGA. The CDR3 has 15 amino acids. Trimming took 2 bases from V and 2 from J, leaving 13 bases between them. The CDR3 bases are TGTGCCAGCAGCTTAGAGGGGGGGGGGACCTACGAGCAGTACTTC. Translation: CASSLEGGGTYEQYF.

This clonotype was seen repeatedly, ten times or more. V and J are TRBV12-3 or TRBV12-4 and TRBJ1-5; D gene uncertain. This CDR3 comprises 14 residues. The germline V and J ends were trimmed by 3 bases and 2 bases, with 8 bases remaining between them. CDR3 in amino acids: CASSFGSGNQPQHF. The CDR3 DNA follows: TGTGCCAGCAGTTTCGGATCGGGCAATCAGCCCCAGCATTTT.

The table lists this clonotype with many counts. The chain employs TRBV3-1 and TRBJ2-7; D might be TRBD1 (7 bases). The CDR3 spans 14 residues. V lost 5 bases and J lost 0, with 11 bases in between. The germline CDR1 and CDR2 sequences are LGHDT and YNNKEL (reference sequence). The CDR3 DNA sequence: TGTGCCAGCAGCGCGGGACAGAGCTCCTACGAGCAGTACTTC. This gives the protein CASSAGQSSYEQYF.

This clonotype was picked up a small number of times. This chain connects TRBV7-2 to TRBJ2-2; tentative D call: TRBD2 (6 bases). V was pared by 1 base and J by 6 bases, with 18 bases between. CDR1 is SGHTA, CDR2 FQGNSA, per germline. The CDR3 runs 17 residues. CDR3 residues: CASSLEAMWGVPGELFF. For the CDR3, the DNA is TGTGCCAGCAGCTTAGAGGCGATGTGGGGGGTCCCCGGGGAGCTGTTTTTT.

Many counts were recorded for this clonotype. The V and J genes are TRBV7-9 and TRBJ2-5, with TRBD2 matching 7 bases. Looked up from germline, CDR1 is SEHNR and CDR2 is FQNEAQ (reference sequence). The length of the CDR3 is 15 residues. V dropped 6 bases and J dropped 1; count of bases not matched to a gene: 8. Here the CDR3 reads CASRLTGGIQETQYF. The CDR3 bases are TGTGCCAGCAGACTAACGGGGGGAATCCAAGAGACCCAGTACTTC.

This clonotype was counted many times. V gene TRBV20-1 combines with J gene TRBJ2-7, with D perhaps TRBD2 (6 bases). Germline V gene sequence: CDR1 DFQATT, CDR2 SNEGSKA (reference sequence). V lost 3 bases and J lost 3, with 9 bases in between. The CDR3 runs to 12 residues. The CDR3 DNA follows: TGCAGTGCTAGTGGGGGGTTCTACGAGCAGTACTTC. It is translated as CSASGGFYEQYF.